The 12 T cell receptor beta chains listed next were all sequenced from one sample in a study of tissue T cells after allogeneic stem cell transplantation. Some clones are missing from TCRdb's copy, which holds only in-frame ones; the method was immunoSEQ multiplex PCR. The sample consists of around 50,000 clones, 65% to 85% of them appearing once. The sample was sorted cells pooled from one or two spleens. All receptors come from a pool of C57BL/6 mice in good health.

Regarding this clone: Mouse gene names apply. The missing CDR3 end, 1 residue past where the read stops, is filled in from the germline J gene. The gene calls are TRBV13-3 and TRBJ2-5, with TRBD2 matching over 10 bases. Germline CDR1 reads NNHDY; CDR2 reads SYVADS. The CDR3 is 14 residues long. Unmatched junction bases numbered 4, after V lost 3 bases and J lost 6 bases. Here the CDR3 reads CASSVWGGADTQYF. The sequenced CDR3 bases are TGTGCCAGCAGTGTCTGGGGGGGCGCTGACACCCAGTAC.

This clone has only a few counts. Each gene name is a mouse one. The sequence runs out 1 residue before the end of the CDR3; the remainder is reconstructed from the germline J gene. The chain employs TRBV13-1 and TRBJ2-7; TRBD2 aligns across 12 bases. CDR3 length equals 14 residues. V was clipped by 5 bases and J by 2 bases; unmatched bases: 2. Per the germline V gene, CDR1 is NSHNY and CDR2 is SYGAGN. The part of the CDR3 DNA that was read is TGTGCCAGCAGAGGGACTGGGGGGACCTATGAACAGTAC. This encodes CASRGTGGTYEQY. The complete CDR3 protein is CASRGTGGTYEQYF.

Regarding this clone: All gene names here are mouse names. The read comes to an end 1 residue before the CDR3 does, leaving the germline J gene to fill in the end. This chain joins TRBV31 and TRBJ2-5, with TRBD2 identical over 10 bases. V lost 1 base to trimming and J lost 0 bases; unmatched junction nucleotides: 1. Germline assignment: CDR1 GKSSPN and CDR2 SITVG. This CDR3 region has 15 residues. CDR3 DNA, as far as it was read: TGTGCCTGGAGTCACTGGGGGGGAAACCAAGACACCCAGTAC. Translated, it gives CAWSHWGGNQDTQY. The whole CDR3 protein reads CAWSHWGGNQDTQYF. Full variable domain (rest looked up from reference TRBV31 and TRBJ2-5): AQTIHQWPVAEIKAVGSPLSLGCTIKGKSSPNLYWYWQATGGTLQQLFYSITVGQVESVVQLNLSASRPKDDQFILSTEKLLLSHSGFYLCAWSHWGGNQDTQYFGPGTRLLVL.

Points on this clone: Gene names and germline match the mouse. Coverage ceases 1 residue before the CDR3 finishes, and the germline J gene fills in the end. The chain joins TRBV2 to TRBJ2-5, with 10 bases aligning to TRBD2. The length of the CDR3 is 15 residues. With V trimmed by 4 bases and J by 3 bases, 4 bases remained unmatched. The germline V gene has CDR1 LGHNA and CDR2 YSYQKL. CDR3 DNA, as far as it was read: TGTGCCAGCAGCCTAACTGGGGGGGGACAAGACACCCAGTAC. It is translated as CASSLTGGGQDTQY. The complete CDR3 sequence is CASSLTGGGQDTQYF.

This clone was counted a few times. The gene symbols are mouse symbols. The read falls 1 residue short of the CDR3 end, and the missing part is taken from the germline J gene. The chain is built from TRBV13-3 and TRBJ1-5; D call uncertain. CDR1 and CDR2 (germline): NNHDY, SYVADS. CDR3 size: 15 residues. V was shortened by 1 base and J by 2 bases, with 10 bases between the two germline ends. This CDR3 is CASSDPGRDNQAPLF. The CDR3 bases that were read are TGTGCCAGCAGTGATCCGGGGAGGGACAACCAGGCTCCGCTT.

Concerning this clone itself: The genes and germline here are from mouse. The DNA read from the CDR3 is TGTGCCAGCTCTCTGACTGGGGTCTCAAACACCGGGCAGCTCTAC. Protein product: CASSLTGVSNTGQLY. In full, the CDR3 is CASSLTGVSNTGQLYF. V is TRBV12-1 and J is TRBJ2-2, with 8 bases identical to TRBD2. The sequenced fragment ends 1 residue before the CDR3 boundary, so the rest is inferred from the germline J gene. The ends lost 1 base at V and 0 bases at J; junction bases unmatched: 3. From germline, CDR1 is SGHSN and CDR2 HYEKVE. The CDR3 sequence is 16 residues long.

Worth noting for this clone: Gene names refer to mouse genes. With the read ending 1 residue before the CDR3 end, the germline J gene is used to fill in that end. This chain uses TRBV16 with TRBJ2-7, with D unclear. The ends were cut back, 1 base at V and 3 bases at J, with 4 bases in the middle. This CDR3 is built from 12 residues. Germline lookup yields CDR1 SGHSA and CDR2 FRNQAP. The CDR3: CASSLVNYEQYF. The CDR3 DNA, read in part, is TGTGCAAGCAGCTTAGTTAACTATGAACAGTAC.

For this clone: All gene names here are mouse names. The DNA ends 1 residue before the CDR3 does, and the rest of the CDR3 is filled in from the germline J gene. The chain carries TRBV29 and TRBJ2-5, with 12 nucleotides matching TRBD1. Trimming took 6 bases from V and 2 from J; bases not matched to a gene: 3. The CDR3 extends over 15 amino acids. CDR1 is MSHET and CDR2 is SYDVDS in the germline V gene. The sequenced part of the CDR3 DNA is TGTGCTAGCAGCCGGGACAGGGGGCGCCAAGACACCCAGTAC. It translates to CASSRDRGRQDTQY. The whole CDR3 protein is CASSRDRGRQDTQYF.

Concerning this clone itself: Genes here carry mouse names. The CDR3 extends 1 residue past the end of the read, so its final part is completed from the germline J gene. The genes are TRBV19 and TRBJ2-1; D is ambiguous. Germline CDR1 is FNHDT and CDR2 is SITEND (reference sequence). The V gene lost 4 bases and the J gene lost 4 bases, with 9 bases spanning the gap. The CDR3 is 13 amino acids. The part of the CDR3 DNA that was read is TGTGCCAGCAGTGGCAGAAATTATGCTGAGCAGTTC. Translated: CASSGRNYAEQF. The full CDR3 is CASSGRNYAEQFF.

This clone was seen a few times. Genes here carry mouse names. The CDR3 end lies 1 residue beyond the end of the read and is filled in from the germline J gene. The genes are TRBV13-3 and TRBJ2-7, with D perhaps matching TRBD1 or TRBD2 (7 bases each). The germline V gene encodes CDR1 NNHDY and CDR2 SYVADS. The CDR3 runs 15 residues. V lost 0 bases and J 4 bases, leaving 14 bases between the germline ends. The CDR3 protein is CASSDDGRGGYEQYF. CDR3 DNA, as far as it was read: TGTGCCAGCAGTGATGACGGCAGGGGGGGATATGAACAGTAC.

Comment on this clone: Gene and germline names: mouse. The CDR3 end falls 1 residue outside the read, so it is completed with the germline J gene. The chain has TRBV1 and TRBJ2-4, with a weak D call TRBD2 (6 bases). The CDR3 sequence is 15 residues long. Between the trimmed V and J ends, which lost 0 bases and 4 bases, there was a span of 11 bases. From germline, CDR1 is NSQYPW and CDR2 LRSPGD (reference sequence). CDR3: CTCSADWGGENTLYF. CDR3 DNA (partial): TGCACCTGCAGTGCAGACTGGGGAGGGGAAAACACCTTGTAC.

Comment on this clone: The genes are named according to mouse. The sequence runs out 1 residue before the end of the CDR3; the remainder is reconstructed from the germline J gene. The chain links TRBV31 to TRBJ2-4; 9 bases are shared with TRBD2. Germline loops: CDR1 GKSSPN, CDR2 SITVG. The length of the CDR3 is 15 residues. The V segment lost 0 bases and the J segment 0 bases; nucleotides outside the gene matches: 1. The covered CDR3 bases are TGTGCCTGGAGTCTACTGGGGGGTAGTCAAAACACCTTGTAC. Encoded protein: CAWSLLGGSQNTLY. The entire CDR3 is CAWSLLGGSQNTLYF.